Shown below are 13 T cell receptor beta chains from a single sample sequenced in a study of tumor-infiltrating lymphocytes in primary liver carcinoma. Starting material for RNA and DNA co-extraction consisted of roughly 18-34 mg of unsorted bulk tissue. From 500 ng of total RNA, TCR beta-specific cDNA was reverse-transcribed using a constant-region primer. ARM-PCR, slightly modified, supplied the TCR beta libraries through three nested multiplex PCR rounds. With TRBV1-TRBV30 forward primers and a C-beta reverse primer, the first two PCR rounds were run for approximately 10 cycles each. MiXCR, applied by TCRdb to the multiplex PCR reads, yields one record per CDR3 protein. The sample gives approximately 100,000 distinct CDR3 sequences, around 73% of which show up once; approximately 12% is in the top ten. Material: liver tumor tissue from sampling region 2. Subset in this sample: tumor region T2, inferior pole. These receptor sequences come from a woman aged 55-70 years with primary liver carcinoma and hepatitis B virus infection.

In regard to this clonotype: A much larger clone lies a single base off, so this may be a read error. The chain recombines TRBV28 with TRBJ1-1, with D uncertain. Germline V gene sequence: CDR1 MDHEN, CDR2 SYDVKM. Trimming took off 4 bases at V and 4 bases at J, with 10 bases between the two ends. This CDR3 spans 13 amino acids. The CDR3 loop reads CASSSRLSTEAFF. Here the CDR3 DNA reads TGTGCCAGCAGTTCCCGGTTGAGCACTGAAGCTTTCTTT.

The chain joins TRBV5-6 to TRBJ2-2, with 13 bases aligning to TRBD2. This CDR3 comprises 16 residues. V gave up 2 bases and J gave up 7 bases; unmatched junction bases: 5. The germline V gene encodes CDR1 SGHDT and CDR2 YYEEEE. The CDR3 DNA reads TGTGCCAGCAGCTTAGGACTAGCGGGAGCCAGCGGGGAGCTGTTTTTT. It is translated as CASSLGLAGASGELFF.

This clonotype is termed medium-sized. The rearrangement uses TRBV29-1 and TRBJ2-1; D remains ambiguous. This CDR3 region has 12 residues. The germline V and J ends were trimmed by 2 bases and 13 bases, with 15 bases remaining between them. Germline V gene lookup returns CDR1 SQVTM and CDR2 ANQGSEA. This chain's CDR3 is CSVEFYSGHQFF. DNA for the CDR3: TGCAGCGTTGAATTTTACTCGGGCCATCAGTTCTTC.

On this clonotype: A much larger clone is a single base away; this may be a read error. This chain links TRBV10-3 with TRBJ1-5; TRBD1 agrees at 7 bases. The J call is doubtful: the DNA matches TRBJ2-3 better. CDR3 length equals 14 residues. Germline V gives CDR1 ENHRY, CDR2 SYGVKD. The CDR3 DNA follows: TGTGCCATCAGTGAAACAGGGGATAGCAAGCCCCAGTATTTT. Protein product: CAISETGDSKPQYF.

The chain employs TRBV28 and TRBJ1-4; 8 bases fit TRBD1. This CDR3 spans 16 amino acids. Losses at the gene ends were 5 bases for V and 13 bases for J; bases not matched to a gene: 18. The germline gives CDR1 MDHEN, CDR2 SYDVKM. The CDR3 DNA reads TGTGCCAGCAGTCTAGAAGTCCGGGACAGGACAGAGAGACTGTTTTTT. Translating gives CASSLEVRDRTERLFF.

This clonotype was seen many times. This rearrangement joins TRBV6-2 or TRBV6-3 to TRBJ2-7; the D gene is possibly TRBD1 (6 bases). CDR1 is MNHEY, CDR2 SVGEGT, per germline. The CDR3 runs to 13 residues. The ends were cut back, 5 bases at V and 2 bases at J, with 10 bases in the middle. Here the CDR3 DNA reads TGTGCCAGCAGTCGGACAGCCCCCTACGAGCAGTACTTC. Protein: CASSRTAPYEQYF.

Worth noting for this clonotype: Relative to the germline gene, one junction end is altered; a read error may explain this. The gene calls are TRBV29-1 and TRBJ2-7, with 11 bases that match TRBD2. From germline, CDR1 is SQVTM and CDR2 ANQGSEA. This CDR3 is 13 amino acids long. DNA for the CDR3: TGTAGCGCTGAAACTAGCGGGGGCTACGAGCAGTACTTC. Its translation: CSAETSGGYEQYF.

Of note for this clonotype: A much larger clone differs by one base, so this may be a read error. The rearrangement joins TRBV5-5 to TRBJ2-7, with D uncertain. From germline, CDR1 is SGHKS and CDR2 YYEKEE (reference sequence). The CDR3 runs 14 residues. CDR3 amino acids: CASSHRRSTYKQYF. In nucleotides, the CDR3 is TGTGCCAGCAGCCACCGACGCAGTACCTACAAGCAGTACTTC.

A note on this clonotype: Compared with germline, one end of the junction differs, possibly owing to a read error. CDR3 nucleotides: TGTGCCAGAAAAATGTGGGGGGCATACGAACAGTACTTC. Its protein product is CARKMWGAYEQYF. The chain carries TRBV28 and TRBJ2-7, with D perhaps assigned TRBD1 or TRBD2 (6 bases each). Germline loops: CDR1 MDHEN, CDR2 SYDVKM. The CDR3 spans 13 residues.

This clonotype was detected only once. The chain uses TRBV6-1 and TRBJ2-1, with TRBD2 as a possible D gene (6 bases). The CDR3 is 15 amino acids. Germline loops: CDR1 MNHNS, CDR2 SASEGT. With 7 bases removed from V and 10 bases from J, the gap between germline ends came to 23 bases. The CDR3 bases are TGTGCCAGCAATCTCCGATCGGGAGACCCCTTCGAGCAGTTCTTC. It translates to CASNLRSGDPFEQFF.

This clonotype was picked up many times. In DNA, the CDR3 is TGTGCCAGCAGTTACTCGACAGGGCATGGCTACACCTTC. Protein product: CASSYSTGHGYTF. The rearrangement links TRBV6-6 to TRBJ1-2; TRBD1 matches 7 bases. Germline assignment: CDR1 MNHNY and CDR2 SVGAGI (reference sequence). The CDR3 has 13 amino acids. The V gene end was trimmed by 0 bases and the J gene end by 6 bases; junction bases not matched to a gene: 1.

This clonotype was seen at least ten times. The chain links TRBV6-5 to TRBJ2-5; TRBD2 matches at 9 bases. Germline assignment: CDR1 MNHEY and CDR2 SVGAGI. The length of the CDR3 is 18 residues. V gave up 0 bases and J gave up 5 bases; unmatched junction bases: 13. CDR3 region: CASSYSGSSGTGKETQYF. CDR3 bases: TGTGCCAGCAGTTACTCCGGGTCTAGCGGGACGGGAAAGGAGACCCAGTACTTC.

Ten or more counts support this clonotype. This chain joins TRBV13 and TRBJ1-5; D unresolved. Trimming stripped 5 bases from V and 3 bases from J, with 5 bases between. CDR1 PRHDT and CDR2 FYEKMQ come from the germline V gene (reference sequence). CDR3 length: 12 residues. In nucleotides, the CDR3 is TGTGCCAGCAGCCTTCACAATCAGCCCCAGCATTTT. This encodes CASSLHNQPQHF.